This is a list of T cell receptor beta chains from one sample in a study of blood T cell repertoires in COVID-19. Produced via immunoSEQ multiplex PCR; TCRdb's table is partial and in-frame only. This sample has roughly 280,000 clones, with roughly nine tenths found just once. Specimen: peripheral blood. The receptors originated from a woman in her fifties or sixties who had recovered from COVID-19. CDR3s include the opening cysteine and the closing phenylalanine or tryptophan. A D gene is named only where the DNA matches it firmly. The size of a clone is reported for some rows only, either as once, few or many, or as a class for expanded clones.

TRBD1	TRBV28	few	TRBJ1-5	CASTQDRGSEYQPQHF	TGTGCCAGCACCCAGGACAGGGGAAGTGAGTATCAGCCCCAGCATTTT
TRBD1	TRBV7-9	NA	TRBJ1-1	CASSWTGVAFF	TGTGCCAGCAGCTGGACAGGGGTAGCTTTCTTT
TRBD1	TRBV28	NA	TRBJ1-5	CASRLKGQGIGNQPQHF	TGTGCCAGCAGGCTGAAGGGACAGGGGATAGGCAATCAGCCCCAGCATTTT
NA	TRBV7-2	NA	TRBJ1-5	CASIPAAGDQPQHF	TGTGCCAGCATCCCGGCGGCCGGCGATCAGCCCCAGCATTTT
TRBD1	TRBV6-5	NA	TRBJ2-7	CASNSGQGGYEQYF	TGTGCCAGCAATTCCGGACAGGGAGGCTACGAGCAGTACTTC
NA	TRBV6-1	once	TRBJ2-7	CASSEQDSPGEQYF	TGTGCCAGCAGTGAACAGGACAGCCCGGGAGAGCAGTACTTC
TRBD2	TRBV13	NA	TRBJ2-5	CASSLSGMGGRETQYF	TGTGCCAGCAGCTTAAGCGGGATGGGCGGGAGAGAGACCCAGTACTTC
NA	TRBV7-2	NA	TRBJ1-3	CASSVSGRPFSGNTIYF	TGTGCCAGCAGCGTTTCAGGGCGACCCTTCTCTGGAAACACCATATATTTT
NA	TRBV11-2	NA	TRBJ1-2	CASSRGEVPPDGYTF	TGTGCCAGCAGCCGGGGGGAAGTCCCGCCGGATGGCTACACCTTC
TRBD1	TRBV19	once	TRBJ1-2	CASRTSGTGFGYGYTF	TGTGCCAGTAGGACCTCCGGGACAGGGTTTGGTTATGGCTACACCTTC
TRBD1	TRBV5-1	NA	TRBJ1-6	CASSPGQRSSYNSPLHF	TGCGCCAGCAGCCCGGGACAGCGAAGCTCCTATAATTCACCCCTCCACTTT
TRBD1	TRBV12-3/TRBV12-4	NA	TRBJ1-2	CASSYGQGDGYTF	TGTGCCAGCAGCTACGGACAGGGCGATGGCTACACCTTC
NA	TRBV19	NA	TRBJ2-5	CASKERFQETQYF	TGTGCCAGTAAGGAGAGGTTCCAAGAGACCCAGTACTTC
TRBD1	TRBV6-2/TRBV6-3	NA	TRBJ1-6	CASSSGQHLTPLHF	TGTGCCAGCAGTTCGGGACAGCACCTTACACCCCTCCACTTT
TRBD2	TRBV28	NA	TRBJ2-1	CASSFPSGLAGVGEQFF	TGTGCCAGCAGTTTTCCCTCCGGACTAGCGGGAGTGGGTGAGCAGTTCTTC
NA	TRBV30	once	TRBJ2-2	CAWNRLLNTGELFF	TGTGCCTGGAACAGATTACTGAACACCGGGGAGCTGTTTTTT
NA	TRBV7-2	NA	TRBJ2-3	CASRTDPPGADTQYF	TGTGCCAGCAGGACCGACCCCCCCGGGGCAGATACGCAGTATTTT
NA	TRBV4-3	NA	TRBJ2-1	CASSQELRRVPFF	TGCGCCAGCAGCCAAGAATTGAGGAGGGTACCGTTCTTC
NA	TRBV6-2/TRBV6-3	NA	TRBJ1-5	CASSPGWGNQPQHF	TGTGCCAGCAGTCCGGGATGGGGCAATCAGCCCCAGCATTTT
TRBD2	TRBV4-2	NA	TRBJ2-7	CASSGPSGGVLHEQYF	TGTGCCAGCAGCGGTCCTAGCGGGGGGGTTTTACACGAGCAGTACTTC
NA	TRBV12-3/TRBV12-4	NA	TRBJ1-5	CASSLRGPQHF	TGTGCCAGCAGTTTGAGAGGGCCCCAGCATTTT
TRBD1	TRBV25-1	NA	TRBJ1-6	CASRRTGDSPLHF	TGTGCCAGCAGGAGGACAGGGGATTCACCCCTCCACTTT
TRBD1	TRBV15	NA	TRBJ2-3	CATSRYRGATQYF	TGTGCCACCAGCAGATACAGGGGTGCTACGCAGTATTTT
NA	TRBV6-6	NA	TRBJ1-2	CASSFRGSYGYTF	TGTGCCAGCAGTTTTAGGGGTTCCTATGGCTACACCTTC
TRBD2	TRBV27	NA	TRBJ2-1	CASSTRLAAYNEQFF	TGTGCCAGCAGTACCCGACTAGCGGCGTACAATGAGCAGTTCTTC
NA	TRBV4-2	NA	TRBJ1-5	CASSQGGDGNQPQHF	TGTGCCAGCAGCCAAGGCGGGGACGGCAATCAGCCCCAGCATTTT
NA	TRBV9	once	TRBJ1-1	CASSPGGSPEAFF	TGTGCCAGCAGCCCGGGTGGATCTCCTGAAGCTTTCTTT
NA	TRBV28	NA	TRBJ2-7	CASSLQGEQYF	TGTGCCAGCAGTTTACAGGGTGAGCAGTACTTC
TRBD2	TRBV9	NA	TRBJ2-2	CASSVGTSAMLGELFF	TGTGCCAGCAGCGTAGGGACTAGCGCCATGTTGGGGGAGCTGTTTTTT
TRBD1	TRBV5-1	once	TRBJ1-1	CASSFTGAEAFF	TGCGCCAGCAGCTTTACAGGGGCTGAAGCTTTCTTT
TRBD1	TRBV9	NA	TRBJ2-3	CASSVGQPGSQYF	TGTGCCAGCAGCGTGGGACAGCCTGGGTCGCAGTATTTT